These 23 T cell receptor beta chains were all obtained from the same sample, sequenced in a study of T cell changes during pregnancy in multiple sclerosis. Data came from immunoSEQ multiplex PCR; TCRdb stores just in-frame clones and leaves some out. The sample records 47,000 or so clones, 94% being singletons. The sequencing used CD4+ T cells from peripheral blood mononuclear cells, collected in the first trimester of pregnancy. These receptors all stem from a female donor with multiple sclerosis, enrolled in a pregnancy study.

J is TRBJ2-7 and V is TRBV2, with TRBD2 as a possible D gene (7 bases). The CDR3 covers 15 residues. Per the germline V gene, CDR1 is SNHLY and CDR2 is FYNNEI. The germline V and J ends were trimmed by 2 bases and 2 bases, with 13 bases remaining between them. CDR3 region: CASSEYAGGPYEQYF. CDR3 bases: TGTGCCAGCAGTGAATACGCCGGGGGGCCCTACGAGCAGTACTTC.

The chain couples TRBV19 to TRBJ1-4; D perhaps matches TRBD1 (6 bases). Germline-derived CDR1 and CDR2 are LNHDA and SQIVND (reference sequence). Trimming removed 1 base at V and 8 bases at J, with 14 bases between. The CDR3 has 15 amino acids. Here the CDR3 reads CASSIGGGPTEKLFF. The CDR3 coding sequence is TGTGCCAGTAGTATAGGAGGGGGACCTACAGAAAAACTGTTTTTT.

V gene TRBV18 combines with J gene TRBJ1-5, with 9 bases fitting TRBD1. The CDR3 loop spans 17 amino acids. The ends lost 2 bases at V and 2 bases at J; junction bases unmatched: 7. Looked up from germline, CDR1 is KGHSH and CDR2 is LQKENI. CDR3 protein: CASSPGVQGAGNQPQHF. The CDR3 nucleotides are TGTGCCAGCTCACCAGGGGTACAGGGGGCGGGCAATCAGCCCCAGCATTTT. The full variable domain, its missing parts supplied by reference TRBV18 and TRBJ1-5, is NAGVMQNPRHLVRRRGQEARLRCSPMKGHSHVYWYRQLPEEGLKFMVYLQKENIIDESGMPKERFSAEFPKEGPSILRIQQVVRGDSAAYFCASSPGVQGAGNQPQHFGDGTRLSIL.

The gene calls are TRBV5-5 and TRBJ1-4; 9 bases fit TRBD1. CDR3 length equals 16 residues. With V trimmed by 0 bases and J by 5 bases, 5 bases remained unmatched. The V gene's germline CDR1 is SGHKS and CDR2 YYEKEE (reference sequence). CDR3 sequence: CASSLAGGQGNEKLFF. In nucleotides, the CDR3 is TGTGCCAGCAGCTTGGCCGGGGGACAGGGAAATGAAAAACTGTTTTTT.

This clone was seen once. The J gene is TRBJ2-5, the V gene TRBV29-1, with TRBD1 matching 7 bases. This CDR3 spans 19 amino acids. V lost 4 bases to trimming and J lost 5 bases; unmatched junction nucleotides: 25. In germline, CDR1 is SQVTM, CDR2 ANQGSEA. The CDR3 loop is CSVVGLKSFKDRRRETQYF. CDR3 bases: TGCAGCGTTGTTGGCCTCAAGTCCTTCAAGGACAGGAGGAGGGAGACCCAGTACTTC. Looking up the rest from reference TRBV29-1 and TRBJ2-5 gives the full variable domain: SAVISQKPSRDICQRGTSLTIQCQVDSQVTMMFWYRQQPGQSLTLIATANQGSEATYESGFVIDKFPISRPNLTFSTLTVSNMSPEDSSIYLCSVVGLKSFKDRRRETQYFGPGTRLLVL.

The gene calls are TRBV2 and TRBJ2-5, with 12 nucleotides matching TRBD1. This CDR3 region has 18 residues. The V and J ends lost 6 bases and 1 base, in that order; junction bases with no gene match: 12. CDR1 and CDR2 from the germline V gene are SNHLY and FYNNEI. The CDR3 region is CASRTGQGAYVTQETQYF. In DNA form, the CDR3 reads TGTGCCAGCAGGACGGGACAGGGGGCATATGTGACCCAAGAGACCCAGTACTTC. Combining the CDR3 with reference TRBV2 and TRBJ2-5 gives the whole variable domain EPEVTQTPSHQVTQMGQEVILRCVPISNHLYFYWYRQILGQKVEFLVSFYNNEISEKSEIFDDQFSVERPDGSNFTLKIRSTKLEDSAMYFCASRTGQGAYVTQETQYFGPGTRLLVL.

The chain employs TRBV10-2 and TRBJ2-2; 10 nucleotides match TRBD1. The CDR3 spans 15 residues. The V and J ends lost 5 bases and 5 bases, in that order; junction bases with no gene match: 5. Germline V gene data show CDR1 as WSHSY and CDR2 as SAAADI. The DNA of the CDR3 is TGCGCCAGCAGTTTGACAGGGGGCAGGACCGGGGAGCTGTTTTTT. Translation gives CASSLTGGRTGELFF.

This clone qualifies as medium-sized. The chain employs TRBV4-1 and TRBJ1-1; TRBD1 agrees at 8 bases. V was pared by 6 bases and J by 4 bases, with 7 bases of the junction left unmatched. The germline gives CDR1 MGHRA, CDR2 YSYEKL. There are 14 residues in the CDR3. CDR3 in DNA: TGCGCCAGCAGTCTCACACAGGGGGGCACTGAAGCTTTCTTT. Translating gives CASSLTQGGTEAFF.

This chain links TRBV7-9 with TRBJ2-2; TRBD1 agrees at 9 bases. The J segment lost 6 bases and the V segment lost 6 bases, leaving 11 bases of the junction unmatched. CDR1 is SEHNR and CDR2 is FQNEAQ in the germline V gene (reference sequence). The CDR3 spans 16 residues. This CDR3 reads CASRRVGQGRSGELFF. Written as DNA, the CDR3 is TGTGCCAGCAGAAGAGTCGGACAGGGGAGATCCGGGGAGCTGTTTTTT.

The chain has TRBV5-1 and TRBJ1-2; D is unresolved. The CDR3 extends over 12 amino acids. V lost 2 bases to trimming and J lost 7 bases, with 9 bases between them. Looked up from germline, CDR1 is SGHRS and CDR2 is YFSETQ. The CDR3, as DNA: TGCGCCAGCAGCTTCGAGTTTGTTGGCTACACCTTC. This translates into CASSFEFVGYTF.

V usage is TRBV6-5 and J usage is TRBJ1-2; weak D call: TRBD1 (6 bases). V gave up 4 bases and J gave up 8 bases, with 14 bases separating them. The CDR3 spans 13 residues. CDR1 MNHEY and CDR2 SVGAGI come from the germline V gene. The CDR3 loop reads CASSSPQGRGYTF. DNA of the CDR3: TGTGCCAGCAGTTCCCCCCAGGGGAGAGGCTACACCTTC.

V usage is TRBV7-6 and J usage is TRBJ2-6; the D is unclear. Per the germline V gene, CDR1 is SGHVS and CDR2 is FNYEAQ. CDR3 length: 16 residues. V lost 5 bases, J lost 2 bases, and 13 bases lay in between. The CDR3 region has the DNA TGTGCCAGCAGCGCCAAACAGCAGCCTGGGGCCAACGTCCTGACTTTC. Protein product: CASSAKQQPGANVLTF.

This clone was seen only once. In nucleotides, the CDR3 is TGCGCCAGCAGCCCGACGCGAGGAAGGTCCTATAATTCACCCCTCCACTTT. Translating it yields CASSPTRGRSYNSPLHF. V gene TRBV4-1 combines with J gene TRBJ1-6; D is unresolved. Germline CDR1 and CDR2: MGHRA and YSYEKL. With 4 bases removed from V and 1 base from J, the gap between germline ends came to 14 bases. This CDR3 has 17 residues.

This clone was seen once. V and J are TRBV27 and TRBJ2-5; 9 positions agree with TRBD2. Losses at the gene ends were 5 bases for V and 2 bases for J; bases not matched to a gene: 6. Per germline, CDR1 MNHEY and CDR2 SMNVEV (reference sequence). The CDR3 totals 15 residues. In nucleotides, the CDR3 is TGTGCCAGCAGTCCCTGGCGGGGGGGTCAAGAGACCCAGTACTTC. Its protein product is CASSPWRGGQETQYF.

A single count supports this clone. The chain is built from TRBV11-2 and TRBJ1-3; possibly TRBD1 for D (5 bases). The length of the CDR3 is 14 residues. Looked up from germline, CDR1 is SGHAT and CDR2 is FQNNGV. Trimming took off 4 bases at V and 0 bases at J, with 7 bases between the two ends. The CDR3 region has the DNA TGTGCCAGCAGCTGGGGGGACTCTGGAAACACCATATATTTT. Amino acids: CASSWGDSGNTIYF.

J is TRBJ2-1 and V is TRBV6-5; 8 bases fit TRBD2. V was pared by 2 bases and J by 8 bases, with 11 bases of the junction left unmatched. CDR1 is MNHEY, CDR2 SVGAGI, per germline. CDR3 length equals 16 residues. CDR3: CASSYPSGTRSHEQFF. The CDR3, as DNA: TGTGCCAGCAGTTACCCGTCAGGGACTAGGAGCCATGAGCAGTTCTTC.

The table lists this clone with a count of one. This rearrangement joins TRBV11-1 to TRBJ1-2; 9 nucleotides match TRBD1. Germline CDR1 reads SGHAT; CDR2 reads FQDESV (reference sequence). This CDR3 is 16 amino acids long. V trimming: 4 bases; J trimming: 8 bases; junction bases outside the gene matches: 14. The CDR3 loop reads CASSSKRTGATKGYTF. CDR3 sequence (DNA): TGTGCCAGCAGCTCGAAGCGGACAGGGGCGACAAAAGGCTACACCTTC.

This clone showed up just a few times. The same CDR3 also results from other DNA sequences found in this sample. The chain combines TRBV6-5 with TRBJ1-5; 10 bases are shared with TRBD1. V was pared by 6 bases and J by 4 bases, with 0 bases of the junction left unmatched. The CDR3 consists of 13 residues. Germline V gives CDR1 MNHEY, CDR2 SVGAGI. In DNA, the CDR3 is TGTGCCAGCAGGGACAGGGGGAATCAGCCCCAGCATTTT. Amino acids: CASRDRGNQPQHF.

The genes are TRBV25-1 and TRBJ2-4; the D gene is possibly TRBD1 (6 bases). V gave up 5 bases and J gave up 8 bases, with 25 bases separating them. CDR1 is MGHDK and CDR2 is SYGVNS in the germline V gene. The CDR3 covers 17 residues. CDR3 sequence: CASSQQGALGRAHIQYF. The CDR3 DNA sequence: TGTGCCAGCAGTCAACAGGGAGCATTGGGTAGGGCTCACATTCAGTACTTC.

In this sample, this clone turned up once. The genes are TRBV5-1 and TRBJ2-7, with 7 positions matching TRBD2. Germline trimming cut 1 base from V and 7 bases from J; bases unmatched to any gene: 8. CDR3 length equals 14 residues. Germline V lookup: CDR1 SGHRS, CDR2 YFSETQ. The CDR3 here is CASSLMGGEREQYF. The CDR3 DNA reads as TGCGCCAGCAGCTTGATGGGGGGGGAGAGGGAGCAGTACTTC.

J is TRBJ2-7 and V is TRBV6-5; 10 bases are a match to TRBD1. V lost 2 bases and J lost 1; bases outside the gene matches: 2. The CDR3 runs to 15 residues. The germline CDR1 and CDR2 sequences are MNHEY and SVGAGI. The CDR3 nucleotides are TGTGCCAGCAGTTACGGGGGACAGGGGTCCTACGAGCAGTACTTC. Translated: CASSYGGQGSYEQYF.

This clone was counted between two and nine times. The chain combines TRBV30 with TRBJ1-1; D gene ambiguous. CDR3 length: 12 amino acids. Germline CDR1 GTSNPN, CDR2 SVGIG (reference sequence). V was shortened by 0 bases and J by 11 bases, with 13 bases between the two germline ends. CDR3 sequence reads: CAWSVSPGRAFF. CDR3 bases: TGTGCCTGGAGTGTATCTCCAGGTAGGGCTTTCTTT.

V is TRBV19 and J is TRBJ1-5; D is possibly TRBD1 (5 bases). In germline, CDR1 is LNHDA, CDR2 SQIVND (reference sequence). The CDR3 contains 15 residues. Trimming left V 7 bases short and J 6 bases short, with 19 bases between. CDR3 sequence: CASTRSGGMVQPQHF. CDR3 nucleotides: TGTGCCAGTACCCGGTCGGGGGGTATGGTTCAGCCCCAGCATTTT.